This T cell receptor (beta chain) emerged from a study of CXCR3-negative and CXCR3-positive naive CD8 T cells (dated by TCRdb to the late 2010s). Background on the whole study: Some 130 million TRB reads were obtained in total, roughly 1.5 +/- 0.3 million reads per library. Data from ten to twelve donors, pooled across two independent experiments, went into the diversity and physicochemical repertoire analyses. TRBV-TRBJ cluster analysis included naive subsets from several donors and memory cells from 3 donors.

As regards this clonotype: Its antigen remains unidentified.

For each CD8+ T cell subset, flow sorting was done in triplicate, and a few hundred thousand cells per subset went directly into RLT lysis buffer. To exclude memory contaminants, naive CD8+ T cells were stringently defined as CD45RO-CCR7+CD27+CD95-. Peripheral blood mononuclear cells were isolated from buffy coats using standard density gradient centrifugation. A FACSAria III was used to flow-sort naive CD8+ T cells into CXCR3-negative and CXCR3-positive populations. Total RNA was extracted from sorted cells with an RNeasy Mini Kit. Reading the germline V gene gives CDR1 SQVTM and CDR2 ANQGSEA. The CDR3 starts with the cysteine, ends with the phenylalanine, and has 14 residues. No DNA sequence is on record. General study outcomes and caveats: Naive CXCR3-negative and CXCR3-positive cells from the same donor showed similar TRBV-TRBJ usage, whereas memory cells showed distinct patterns. Repertoire diversity was comparably high in both naive subsets but much lower in memory CD8+ T cells. Because surface CD5, which is linked to self-reactivity in mice, was comparable between the naive subsets, TCR interaction strength was also inferred from the physicochemical properties of TRB CDR3s. Freshly isolated PBMCs were used for most assays because CXCR3 expression partially decreased after cryopreservation. TRB CDR3s from CXCR3-positive naive cells showed higher hydrophobicity (lower Kidera factor 4), lower energy, and higher strength and volume indices than CXCR3-negative naive cells.

Instrument on record: NextSeq 550. The Human TCR Profiling Kit (MiLaboratory) was used to make UMI-labeled 5' RACE TRB cDNA libraries. The full amount of extracted RNA was used for cDNA synthesis, and the full amount of resulting cDNA was used for PCR amplification. Libraries were prepared in parallel using an identical number of PCR cycles. For the original study's pipeline: With a requirement of at least two reads per UMI, MIGEC and MiXCR extracted about 50,000 +/- 10,000 unique UMI-labeled TRB cDNA molecules per library. An average of approximately 40,000 +/- 10,000 functional in-frame TRB CDR3 nucleotide clonotypes without stop codons was found per library. Diversity metrics, including normalized Shannon-Wiener and Chao1, were computed in VDJtools after downsampling to 5000 UMI-labeled TRB molecules per sample. VDJtools computed clonotype-size-weighted physicochemical properties of the central five CDR3 residues: interaction energy, strength, volume and Kidera factor 4. Following TCRdb reprocessing, every CDR3 protein sequence forms one entry, and DNA is not provided. TCRdb's processing, not the study's, gives the V and J calls here. The sample table gives around 66,000 distinct CDR3 sequences. The ten largest clones add up to over 4% of the sample.

The chain is made from TRBV29-1 and TRBJ1-2; TCRdb names TRBD1, which stays unverified in the absence of DNA. Specimen: naive CXCR3+ CD8+ T cells from blood. This specimen's cell subset or site label, per the study, means: CD45RO-CCR7+CD27+CD95- naive CD8+ T cells expressing CXCR3 (TNR3+). The receptor comes from a human donor in good health. Some clones in this sample may be carry-over from other donors' samples. CDR3 region: CSAYRQDLPYGYTF.